Below, 18 T cell receptor beta chains from the same sample are listed, as sequenced in a study of T cells in Graves' hyperthyroidism and ophthalmopathy. There were TCR beta CDR3 regions amplified from RNA transcripts. The HTBI primer set was used in a first-round RT-PCR of the TCR CDR3. TCRdb itself ran the multiplex PCR reads through MiXCR, one entry per CDR3 protein. The table lists 300,000 or so distinct CDR3 sequences, 16% of them singletons. Sequencing used blood. These receptors all come from a young man with Graves' hyperthyroidism.

This clonotype was picked up many times. The rearrangement uses TRBV7-9 and TRBJ2-5, with 11 bases matching TRBD2. V was clipped by 8 bases and J by 0 bases; unmatched bases: 8. The germline gives CDR1 SEHNR, CDR2 FQNEAQ (reference sequence). CDR3 length equals 16 residues. CDR3 bases: TGTGCCAGCTCCGGGGCTAGCGGGAGGTACCAAGAGACCCAGTACTTC. Amino acids: CASSGASGRYQETQYF.

This clonotype has a count of ten or more. This chain joins TRBV29-1 and TRBJ1-2; 12 bases are shared with TRBD1. This CDR3 has 14 amino acids. CDR1 SQVTM and CDR2 ANQGSEA come from the germline V gene. V was clipped by 6 bases and J by 3 bases; unmatched bases: 5. Written as DNA, the CDR3 is TGCAGCGTGGGACAGGGGGCGGGGGACTATGGCTACACCTTC. Its protein is CSVGQGAGDYGYTF.

This clonotype has ten or more counts. The rearrangement uses TRBV18 and TRBJ2-3; the match to TRBD1 covers 7 bases. The CDR3 spans 16 residues. Germline CDR1 is KGHSH and CDR2 is LQKENI. V was pared by 0 bases and J by 0 bases, with 3 bases of the junction left unmatched. CDR3 nucleotide sequence: TGTGCCAGCTCACCACCGGGACAGAGGAGCACAGATACGCAGTATTTT. This gives the protein CASSPPGQRSTDTQYF.

The genes are TRBV24-1 and TRBJ1-1; TRBD1 matches at 11 bases. In germline, CDR1 is KGHDR, CDR2 SFDVKD. The trim removed 3 bases at V and 6 bases at J, leaving 5 bases unmatched. This CDR3 is 15 amino acids long. In DNA form, the CDR3 reads TGTGCCACCAGTGATCGGACAGGGGGCCTATCTGAAGCTTTCTTT. Translating gives CATSDRTGGLSEAFF.

The chain is built from TRBV19 and TRBJ2-3; unclear D gene. Trimming took 6 bases from V and 4 from J, leaving 14 bases between them. The CDR3 has 14 amino acids. CDR1 and CDR2 from the germline V gene are LNHDA and SQIVND (reference sequence). The CDR3 nucleotides are TGTGCCAGTAGCTCCGGACCCCGGGCAGATACGCAGTATTTT. Its protein is CASSSGPRADTQYF.

The genes are TRBV4-2 and TRBJ2-7, with TRBD2 identical over 8 bases. Trimming took 1 base from V and 4 from J; bases not matched to a gene: 3. Germline CDR1 is LGHNA and CDR2 is YNFKEQ. The CDR3 is made up of 14 amino acids. CDR3 in amino acids: CASSQGAGDYEQYF. CDR3 nucleotides: TGTGCCAGCAGCCAAGGAGCGGGAGATTACGAGCAGTACTTC.

To note about this clonotype: A much larger clone lies a single base off, so this may be a read error. The chain joins TRBV12-3 or TRBV12-4 to TRBJ2-6; D might be TRBD2 (6 bases). CDR3 length: 15 residues. The ends were cut back, 7 bases at V and 3 bases at J, with 13 bases in the middle. The DNA for the CDR3 is TGTGCCAGCACCCTGGGGGGAATTGGGGCCAACGTCCTGACTTTC. It is translated as CASTLGGIGANVLTF.

A note on this clonotype: Germline and junction disagree at one end, which may indicate a read error. The V gene is TRBV24-1, the J gene TRBJ1-4; D may be TRBD1 (5 bases). From germline, CDR1 is KGHDR and CDR2 SFDVKD. CDR3 size: 18 residues. This CDR3 is CATSDPGEQVGNNEELFF. The CDR3 nucleotides read TGTGCCACCAGTGACCCGGGGGAACAAGTTGGGAATAATGAAGAACTGTTTTTT.

This chain connects TRBV9 to TRBJ2-1, with D possibly matching TRBD2 (5 bases). V was cut by 0 bases and J by 0 bases, with 10 bases left in between. The germline V gene has CDR1 SGDLS and CDR2 YYNGEE. The CDR3 runs 16 residues. CDR3 sequence (DNA): TGTGCCAGCAGCGTAGGCGGGCTAAGCTCCTACAATGAGCAGTTCTTC. Translation gives CASSVGGLSSYNEQFF.

Only a few counts were recorded for this clonotype. The J gene is TRBJ2-3, the V gene TRBV9; 8 bases match TRBD2. The CDR3 runs 17 residues. Per the germline V gene, CDR1 is SGDLS and CDR2 is YYNGEE. The trim removed 0 bases at V and 0 bases at J, leaving 6 bases unmatched. The CDR3 DNA follows: TGTGCCAGCAGCGTAGGAGCAGCGGGAGCTAGCACAGATACGCAGTATTTT. Translated, it gives CASSVGAAGASTDTQYF.

The chain recombines TRBV20-1 with TRBJ2-3; 10 nucleotides line up with TRBD2. The ends lost 6 bases at V and 4 bases at J; junction bases unmatched: 13. This CDR3 has 16 residues. Germline V CDR1 and CDR2: DFQATT, SNEGSKA (reference sequence). CDR3 nucleotide sequence: TGCAGTGCCAACTTGTGGCTAGCGGGAGTATCAGATACGCAGTATTTT. It translates to CSANLWLAGVSDTQYF.

Ten or more counts support this clonotype. The J gene is TRBJ1-1, the V gene TRBV28; 8 bases align to TRBD1. V gave up 7 bases and J gave up 4 bases; unmatched junction bases: 14. Looked up from germline, CDR1 is MDHEN and CDR2 is SYDVKM. This CDR3 is 16 amino acids long. The CDR3 nucleotides are TGTGCCAGCACCTTTACGGCGGACAGGGAGAGCACTGAAGCTTTCTTT. It encodes CASTFTADRESTEAFF.

This clonotype was counted only a few times. The gene calls are TRBV25-1 and TRBJ1-1; possibly TRBD1 for D (5 bases). Trimming took off 0 bases at V and 5 bases at J, with 19 bases between the two ends. CDR1 MGHDK and CDR2 SYGVNS come from the germline V gene. The CDR3 has 17 residues. For the CDR3, the DNA is TGTGCCAGCAGTGAATACGGCCCAGGGAGGGACGGGACTGAAGCTTTCTTT. Protein: CASSEYGPGRDGTEAFF.

This clonotype showed up just a few times. Just one base apart from a much larger clone, this may be a read error. This chain links TRBV29-1 with TRBJ1-5; a possible D gene is TRBD1 (5 bases). Trimming shortened V by 6 bases and J by 6 bases, and 15 bases separated the two germline ends. The CDR3 has 13 residues. Germline assignment: CDR1 SQVTM and CDR2 ANQGSEA. The chain's CDR3 is CSVAGNPTQPQHF. The CDR3 nucleotides are TGCAGCGTAGCAGGGAATCCGACTCAGCCCCAGCATTTT.

This clonotype appeared many times. This chain connects TRBV18 to TRBJ1-3; TRBD1 aligns across 7 bases. Germline loops: CDR1 KGHSH, CDR2 LQKENI. The length of the CDR3 is 16 residues. Trimming cost V 3 bases and J 3 bases; bases outside gene matches: 8. The CDR3: CASSPFHRGFGNTIYF. CDR3 nucleotide sequence: TGTGCCAGCTCACCCTTCCACAGGGGTTTTGGAAACACCATATATTTT.

This clonotype has at least ten counts. The V call is TRBV28, the J call TRBJ1-1; 7 positions agree with TRBD1. This CDR3 is 13 amino acids long. V lost 3 bases and J lost 7; bases outside the gene matches: 5. The germline V gene has CDR1 MDHEN and CDR2 SYDVKM. CDR3 in amino acids: CASSLGTEIEAFF. CDR3 DNA: TGTGCCAGCAGTTTGGGGACAGAAATTGAAGCTTTCTTT.

This clonotype was found a few times. Given a much more abundant clone one base away, this may be a read error. V usage is TRBV25-1 and J usage is TRBJ2-6, with D possibly called TRBD1 or TRBD2 (5 bases each). Per germline, CDR1 MGHDK and CDR2 SYGVNS. Trimming removed 5 bases from V and 0 bases from J, with 11 bases in between. There are 16 residues in the CDR3. In DNA form, the CDR3 reads TGTGCCAGCAGTTCCCCAGGGAGCTCTGGGGCCAACGTCCTGACTTTC. It codes for CASSSPGSSGANVLTF.

The table lists this clonotype with many counts. This chain links TRBV28 with TRBJ2-5, with a weak D call TRBD1 (6 bases). V dropped 5 bases and J dropped 2 bases, with 15 bases sitting between them. The germline gives CDR1 MDHEN, CDR2 SYDVKM. The CDR3 contains 15 residues. CDR3 bases: TGTGCCAGCAGTCCAACAGGGAAGGATCAAGAGACCCAGTACTTC. Encoded protein: CASSPTGKDQETQYF. The full variable domain, in which reference TRBV28 and TRBJ2-5 provide the parts outside the CDR3, is DVKVTQSSRYLVKRTGEKVFLECVQDMDHENMFWYRQDPGLGLRLIYFSYDVKMKEKGDIPEGYSVSREKKERFSLILESASTNQTSMYLCASSPTGKDQETQYFGPGTRLLVL.